These 26 T cell receptor beta chains were sequenced from one sample in a study of blood T cell repertoires in COVID-19. TCRdb's table, derived via immunoSEQ multiplex PCR, lists solely in-frame clones and lacks some. The top ten hold 9.5% to 10% of the sample, which has roughly 100,000 clones, 70% to 90% seen once. The sample was peripheral blood. Source of these receptors: a man aged 35 to 55 with active or convalescent COVID-19.

V is TRBV5-1 and J is TRBJ2-5; TRBD1 is a possible D gene (6 bases). V lost 5 bases and J lost 4, with 15 bases in between. The V gene's germline CDR1 is SGHRS and CDR2 YFSETQ. The CDR3 has 14 amino acids. The CDR3 DNA reads as TGCGCCAGCAGGGAAACAGGGACGGGAGAGACCCAGTACTTC. Its translation: CASRETGTGETQYF.

The rearrangement links TRBV5-4 to TRBJ1-1; D possibly corresponds to TRBD1 (6 bases). V lost 3 bases to trimming and J lost 5 bases, with 23 bases between them. Per germline, CDR1 SGHNT and CDR2 YYREEE (reference sequence). This CDR3 region has 17 residues. The CDR3 bases are TGTGCCAGCAGCTCCCGGGACATCAACTCCGGTTGGACTGAAGCTTTCTTT. It translates to CASSSRDINSGWTEAFF.

This rearrangement joins TRBV6-5 to TRBJ2-2; TRBD2 is a possible D gene (5 bases). V was shortened by 4 bases and J by 4 bases, with 10 bases between the two germline ends. The CDR3 is 14 residues long. From germline, CDR1 is MNHEY and CDR2 SVGAGI. CDR3 sequence (DNA): TGTGCCAGCAGTTGGCTAGCCCTCACCGGGGAGCTGTTTTTT. Translated, it gives CASSWLALTGELFF.

V is TRBV5-1 and J is TRBJ2-7; perhaps TRBD1 as D (5 bases). The CDR3 contains 13 residues. V shed 4 bases and J shed 0 bases, with 8 bases lying between them. Germline V gene lookup returns CDR1 SGHRS and CDR2 YFSETQ. The CDR3 DNA reads as TGCGCCAGCAGCCTTGGGGCCTCCTACGAGCAGTACTTC. Amino acid sequence: CASSLGASYEQYF. The entire variable domain, with the rest obtained from reference TRBV5-1 and TRBJ2-7, is as follows: KAGVTQTPRYLIKTRGQQVTLSCSPISGHRSVSWYQQTPGQGLQFLFEYFSETQRNKGNFPGRFSGRQFSNSRSEMNVSTLELGDSALYLCASSLGASYEQYFGPGTRLTVT.

The chain has TRBV18 and TRBJ2-7; 11 bases match TRBD2. This CDR3 is built from 16 residues. CDR1 is KGHSH and CDR2 is LQKENI in the germline V gene. The V segment lost 5 bases and the J segment 0 bases; nucleotides outside the gene matches: 6. CDR3 region: CASSASSGGLSYEQYF. The CDR3 nucleotides read TGTGCCAGCTCAGCGTCTAGCGGGGGGCTCTCCTACGAGCAGTACTTC.

This clone was picked up one time. The V gene is TRBV18, the J gene TRBJ1-1; TRBD1 might be the D (5 bases). Between the trimmed V and J ends, which lost 0 bases and 4 bases, there was a span of 12 bases. From germline, CDR1 is KGHSH and CDR2 LQKENI. CDR3 size: 15 residues. The CDR3 here is CASSPPLGRGTEAFF. The DNA of the CDR3 is TGTGCCAGCTCACCACCGCTGGGGCGCGGCACTGAAGCTTTCTTT.

The J gene is TRBJ1-6, the V gene TRBV10-3, with D possibly matching TRBD1 (5 bases). The germline V and J ends were trimmed by 6 bases and 7 bases, with 16 bases remaining between them. Per germline, CDR1 ENHRY and CDR2 SYGVKD. This CDR3 has 15 amino acids. The CDR3 DNA sequence: TGTGCCATCAGGGACGTTTCAGGGTCCAATTCACCCCTCCACTTT. Residues: CAIRDVSGSNSPLHF.

The rearrangement uses TRBV6-5 and TRBJ1-1, with D possibly being TRBD1 (6 bases). Looked up from germline, CDR1 is MNHEY and CDR2 is SVGAGI. Between the trimmed V and J ends, which lost 2 bases and 1 base, there was a span of 14 bases. The CDR3 has 16 amino acids. CDR3 region: CASSYGQGIANTEAFF. CDR3 DNA sequence: TGTGCCAGCAGTTACGGGCAGGGGATAGCGAACACTGAAGCTTTCTTT.

This clone was detected a few times. The chain couples TRBV9 to TRBJ2-3; perhaps TRBD1 as D (6 bases). The V end was cut by 2 bases, the J end by 8 bases, with 15 bases between. The CDR3 is made up of 14 amino acids. Germline V gives CDR1 SGDLS, CDR2 YYNGEE. Here the CDR3 reads CASSVGGREGTQYF. In DNA, the CDR3 is TGTGCCAGCAGCGTTGGGGGCCGAGAAGGTACGCAGTATTTT.

This clone appeared a single time. The chain carries TRBV30 and TRBJ1-3, with 7 bases aligning to TRBD1. CDR3 length: 17 residues. After removal of 2 bases from V and 4 bases from J, the junction contained 14 bases not matched to a gene. Germline CDR1 GTSNPN, CDR2 SVGIG (reference sequence). In DNA form, the CDR3 reads TGTGCCTGGAGTTATATGGAGTCGGGGACAGCAGGAAACACCATATATTTT. Residues: CAWSYMESGTAGNTIYF.

This clone was recorded a few times. The chain joins TRBV9 to TRBJ1-5; 7 bases fit TRBD1. There are 15 residues in the CDR3. V was clipped by 0 bases and J by 8 bases; unmatched bases: 8. CDR1 and CDR2 from the germline V gene are SGDLS and YYNGEE. The CDR3 coding sequence is TGTGCCAGCAGCGTAGGTCAGGGGGGAGGTGAGCCCCAGCATTTT. This encodes CASSVGQGGGEPQHF.

The chain has TRBV7-6 and TRBJ1-2; D possibly corresponds to TRBD1 (6 bases). The germline CDR1 and CDR2 sequences are SGHVS and FNYEAQ. This CDR3 comprises 15 residues. V lost 5 bases and J lost 5, with 18 bases in between. CDR3 bases: TGTGCCAGCAGCGTCACGTTGGACAGCAGATATGGCTACACCTTC. This encodes CASSVTLDSRYGYTF. The full variable domain, completed using reference TRBV7-6 and TRBJ1-2, is GAGVSQSPRYKVTKRGQDVALRCDPISGHVSLYWYRQALGQGPEFLTYFNYEAQQDKSGLPNDRFSAERPEGSISTLTIQRTEQRDSAMYRCASSVTLDSRYGYTFGSGTRLTVV.

This chain joins TRBV7-3 and TRBJ2-5; 9 bases match TRBD1. CDR3 size: 16 residues. Germline loops: CDR1 SGHTA, CDR2 FQGTGA. J lost 4 bases, V lost 5 bases, and 11 bases had no gene match. CDR3 coding DNA: TGTGCCAGCAGCAAAACCGGACAGGGGAAAGGAGAGACCCAGTACTTC. Protein sequence: CASSKTGQGKGETQYF.

The chain combines TRBV11-3 with TRBJ2-1; 8 nucleotides line up with TRBD2. The V gene's germline CDR1 is SGHNT and CDR2 YENEEA. The CDR3 contains 15 residues. V was clipped by 5 bases and J by 2 bases; unmatched bases: 5. CDR3 coding DNA: TGTGCCAGCAGCGACGGGGGGGCCACCTACAATGAGCAGTTCTTC. It codes for CASSDGGATYNEQFF.

The rearrangement links TRBV5-6 to TRBJ2-3; D might be TRBD2 (7 bases). CDR3 size: 15 residues. V lost 4 bases, J lost 4 bases, and 16 bases lay in between. CDR1 is SGHDT, CDR2 YYEEEE, per germline. CDR3 bases: TGTGCCAGCAGCCCCGGGGGGCGGGCGGCAGATACGCAGTATTTT. Amino acid sequence: CASSPGGRAADTQYF.

This chain uses TRBV5-1 with TRBJ1-4; D not certain. V gave up 4 bases and J gave up 8 bases, with 15 bases separating them. Germline values: CDR1 SGHRS, CDR2 YFSETQ. The CDR3 extends over 14 amino acids. CDR3 sequence: CASSPNPGGEKLFF. The DNA for the CDR3 is TGCGCCAGCAGCCCTAATCCGGGTGGCGAAAAACTGTTTTTT.

This rearrangement joins TRBV12-5 to TRBJ2-1; 15 nucleotides match TRBD2. Losses at the gene ends were 4 bases for V and 7 bases for J; bases not matched to a gene: 5. The length of the CDR3 is 16 residues. Germline values: CDR1 LGHNT, CDR2 FRNRAP. The CDR3 coding sequence is TGTGCTAGTGGTTCCGGACTAGCGGGGGGGCGGAATGAGCAGTTCTTC. Its translation is CASGSGLAGGRNEQFF.

This sequence joins TRBV10-3 and TRBJ1-6; tentatively, D is TRBD1 (5 bases). Trimming left V 7 bases short and J 10 bases short, with 14 bases between. The CDR3 has 13 residues. From germline, CDR1 is ENHRY and CDR2 SYGVKD. The CDR3: CAINREEGSPLHF. The CDR3 DNA sequence: TGTGCCATCAATCGGGAGGAGGGGTCACCCCTCCACTTT.

The gene calls are TRBV13 and TRBJ2-6; maybe TRBD2 (5 bases). Trimming took 5 bases from V and 4 from J, leaving 15 bases between them. This CDR3 comprises 16 residues. Looked up from germline, CDR1 is PRHDT and CDR2 is FYEKMQ (reference sequence). DNA for the CDR3: TGTGCCAGCAGCCCAGCGGTGGTTGGAGGGGCCAACGTCCTGACTTTC. Translation: CASSPAVVGGANVLTF.

The chain links TRBV4-3 to TRBJ1-6; D is unclear. CDR3 length: 17 amino acids. CDR1 and CDR2 (germline): LGHNA, YSLEER. The V and J ends lost 0 bases and 4 bases respectively, with 13 bases between them. The CDR3 DNA reads TGCGCCAGCAGCCAAGATCTACGAGGCAGTTATAATTCACCCCTCCACTTT. This codes for CASSQDLRGSYNSPLHF.

This rearrangement joins TRBV7-2 to TRBJ1-1; no reliable D call. Germline CDR1 SGHTA, CDR2 FQGNSA. The CDR3 is made up of 13 amino acids. V lost 3 bases and J 0 bases, leaving 5 bases between the germline ends. The CDR3 DNA follows: TGTGCCAGCAGCTTTCATGTGAACACTGAAGCTTTCTTT. Its translation is CASSFHVNTEAFF.

The chain has TRBV6-2 or TRBV6-3 and TRBJ1-4; TRBD1 aligns across 8 bases. The CDR3 extends over 14 amino acids. Germline V gene sequence: CDR1 MNHEY, CDR2 SVGEGT. V lost 5 bases and J lost 8; bases outside the gene matches: 7. This CDR3 is CASSAGQGGEKLFF. The CDR3 DNA reads as TGTGCCAGCAGTGCCGGACAGGGAGGAGAAAAACTGTTTTTT.

This chain joins TRBV7-9 and TRBJ2-7; 7 nucleotides agree with TRBD2. Germline CDR1 reads SEHNR; CDR2 reads FQNEAQ (reference sequence). CDR3 size: 14 residues. The V gene end was trimmed by 5 bases and the J gene end by 3 bases; junction bases not matched to a gene: 7. The CDR3: CASSPPGTIYEQYF. The CDR3 bases are TGTGCCAGCAGCCCGCCCGGGACTATCTACGAGCAGTACTTC. Drawing the rest from reference TRBV7-9 and TRBJ2-7, the complete variable domain is DTGVSQNPRHKITKRGQNVTFRCDPISEHNRLYWYRQTLGQGPEFLTYFQNEAQLEKSRLLSDRFSAERPKGSFSTLEIQRTEQGDSAMYLCASSPPGTIYEQYFGPGTRLTVT.

V is TRBV11-2 and J is TRBJ1-6; 9 bases match TRBD1. The CDR3 length is 15 residues. V lost 4 bases to trimming and J lost 9 bases; unmatched junction nucleotides: 7. CDR1 and CDR2 (germline): SGHAT, FQNNGV. This CDR3 is CASSSQDRGSSPLHF. The CDR3 DNA follows: TGTGCCAGCAGCTCCCAGGACAGGGGCTCTTCACCCCTCCACTTT.

The V call is TRBV29-1, the J call TRBJ2-1; D is perhaps TRBD1 (5 bases). Looked up from germline, CDR1 is SQVTM and CDR2 is ANQGSEA. V lost 5 bases and J lost 3, with 11 bases in between. This CDR3 contains 13 residues. The CDR3 is CSVTTGDYNEQFF. The CDR3 coding sequence is TGCAGCGTTACAACAGGAGACTACAATGAGCAGTTCTTC.

The chain is built from TRBV7-9 and TRBJ1-4; TRBD1 is a possible D gene (6 bases). This CDR3 region has 12 residues. From germline, CDR1 is SEHNR and CDR2 FQNEAQ (reference sequence). V was pared by 11 bases and J by 5 bases, with 12 bases between. The CDR3 DNA is TGTGCCGAGCTAACAGGGAATGAAAAACTGTTTTTT. Its protein product is CAELTGNEKLFF.